Listed below are T cell receptor beta chains from one sample, sequenced in a study of identical twins. In TCRdb, the 5' RACE reads were re-called with MiXCR into one record per CDR3 protein. The top ten hold around 2.1% of the sample, which has approximately 220,000 distinct CDR3 sequences, roughly 7.5% seen once. This sample also belongs to another study, concerning yellow fever vaccine responses in identical twins.

The sequenced material came from memory (CD45RO+) T cells sorted from blood. These receptors all stem from a woman in her late teens or twenties in good health. Both conserved end residues are part of each CDR3. The order of the fields is V gene, clone size, J gene, D gene, CDR3 protein, CDR3 DNA. A D gene is named only where the DNA matches it firmly. Clone sizes are given selectively: once, few, many, or a class where the clone is expanded.

TRBV28	.	TRBJ2-5	.	CASSKGTLQETQYF	TGTGCCAGCAGCAAAGGGACACTTCAAGAGACCCAGTACTTC
TRBV28	.	TRBJ1-1	.	CASSLVGAGEGTEAFF	TGTGCCAGCAGTTTAGTGGGGGCGGGTGAAGGGACTGAAGCTTTCTTT
TRBV5-6	many	TRBJ1-2	TRBD1	CASSTIGQEYYGYTF	TGTGCCAGCAGCACGATAGGACAGGAGTACTATGGCTACACCTTC
TRBV4-3	many	TRBJ1-1	.	CASSQTSGGFTEAFF	TGCGCCAGCAGCCAAACCTCAGGCGGGTTCACTGAAGCTTTCTTT
TRBV20-1	many	TRBJ2-3	.	CSAPSGGTGDTQYF	TGCAGTGCCCCTTCTGGGGGGACTGGTGATACGCAGTATTTT
TRBV11-2	.	TRBJ1-1	.	CASSLVQMNTEAFF	TGTGCCAGCAGCTTAGTACAGATGAACACTGAAGCTTTCTTT
TRBV11-1	few	TRBJ2-7	.	CASSLYISYEQYF	TGTGCCAGCAGCTTATACATTTCCTACGAGCAGTACTTC
TRBV6-1	few	TRBJ1-6	TRBD1	CASTLGTGDSPLHF	TGTGCCAGCACCCTGGGGACAGGGGATTCACCCCTCCACTTT
TRBV7-9	few	TRBJ2-2	.	CAYNRRPLGTGELFF	TGTGCTTACAATCGGCGGCCTCTAGGCACCGGGGAGCTGTTTTTT
TRBV20-1	.	TRBJ2-5	TRBD2	CSASTASGVQETQYF	TGCAGTGCTAGTACGGCTAGCGGGGTCCAAGAGACCCAGTACTTC
TRBV12-3/TRBV12-4	few	TRBJ2-2	.	CASSYGFRTGELFF	TGTGCCAGCAGTTATGGATTTCGCACCGGGGAGCTGTTTTTT
TRBV24-1	few	TRBJ2-3	TRBD2	CATSDTPTSLSTDTQYF	TGTGCCACCAGTGATACACCGACTAGCTTGAGCACAGATACGCAGTATTTT
TRBV11-1	.	TRBJ2-7	TRBD1	CASSPRQGPYQQYF	TGTGCCAGCAGCCCCCGACAGGGTCCCTACCAGCAGTACTTC
TRBV7-8	many	TRBJ2-1	TRBD1	CASSPTRDRSYNEQFF	TGTGCCAGCAGCCCGACCCGGGACAGGTCCTACAATGAGCAGTTCTTC
TRBV7-3	few	TRBJ2-3	.	CASSITSGADTQYF	TGTGCCAGCAGCATAACGTCCGGGGCAGATACGCAGTATTTT
TRBV7-2	few	TRBJ2-2	.	CASSLWGRNTGELFF	TGTGCCAGCAGCTTATGGGGCCGGAACACCGGGGAGCTGTTTTTT
TRBV3-1	few	TRBJ2-5	.	CASSQDLVRQGRGETQYF	TGTGCCAGCAGCCAAGATCTGGTCCGTCAGGGTAGGGGAGAGACCCAGTACTTC
TRBV11-2	.	TRBJ2-3	TRBD2	CASTQGLAGYTQYF	TGTGCCAGCACCCAGGGACTAGCGGGGTATACGCAGTATTTT
TRBV7-9	.	TRBJ2-1	.	CASSSPEPSTYNEQFF	TGTGCCAGCAGCTCACCCGAGCCCTCCACATACAATGAGCAGTTCTTC